This T cell receptor (beta chain) stems from a study of blood T cells in healthy people across ages. Overall study results and limits: It was not possible, with unsorted PBMCs, to conclusively compare naive and antigen-experienced cells. Naive T cell percentage showed a strong correlation with TCR beta diversity.

The CDR3 runs 13 residues. V lost 1 base and J 4 bases, leaving 7 bases between the germline ends. CDR1 is LGHDT, CDR2 YNNKEL, per germline (reference sequence). Concerning this clonotype itself: Its antigen remains unidentified.

Combining a sample-barcoded 5' primer with a J-beta primer mix, a second PCR ran for about 6 to 11 cycles. TCRdb redid the calling of the 5' RACE reads with MiXCR, one entry per CDR3 protein. The table lists approximately 770,000 distinct CDR3 sequences, 58% of them singletons, with 20% to 25% in the top ten. The sample was blood. The rearrangement uses TRBV3-1 and TRBJ1-2; D not certain. This receptor was taken from a young man in good health. CDR3 protein: CASSQGYFYGYTF. In nucleotides, the CDR3 is TGTGCCAGCAGCCAAGGGTATTTCTATGGCTACACCTTC. The complete variable domain, with remaining parts taken from reference TRBV3-1 and TRBJ1-2, reads DTAVSQTPKYLVTQMGNDKSIKCEQNLGHDTMYWYKQDSKKFLKIMFSYNNKELIINETVPNRFSPKSPDKAHLNLHINSLELGDSAVYFCASSQGYFYGYTFGSGTRLTVV.